This T cell receptor (beta chain) came from a study of OX40 agonist ivuxolimab in advanced cancers. Measured with immunoSEQ multiplex PCR; TCRdb has only the in-frame clones, and not every one. The sample contains around 68,000 clones, roughly 84% of which appear only once. Per the germline V gene, CDR1 is SGHTA and CDR2 is FQGTGA. The V gene end was trimmed by 0 bases and the J gene end by 1 base; junction bases not matched to a gene: 7. The CDR3 is 18 residues long. The receptor's source is an adult with an advanced solid tumor such as melanoma, head and neck, liver or kidney cancer. Sample: CD4+ or CD8+ T cells sorted from blood, taken in a trial of the OX40 agonist ivuxolimab. The chain joins TRBV7-3 to TRBJ1-1, with 11 bases lining up with TRBD1. The CDR3 DNA is TGTGCCAGCAGCTTAACAGGGCGGACAGGGGGCACGAACACTGAAGCTTTCTTT. Its protein product is CASSLTGRTGGTNTEAFF. Supplemented by reference TRBV7-3 and TRBJ1-1, the full variable domain reads GAGVSQTPSNKVTEKGKYVELRCDPISGHTALYWYRQSLGQGPEFLIYFQGTGAADDSGLPNDRFFAVRPEGSVSTLKIQRTERGDSAVYLCASSLTGRTGGTNTEAFFGQGTRLTVV.